The clone carrying this T cell receptor (beta chain) showed up many times. This sample stems from a study of spatial heterogeneity in lung cancer. The CDR3 has 16 amino acids. The germline V and J ends were trimmed by 2 bases and 9 bases, with 20 bases remaining between them. Looked up from germline, CDR1 is MNHEY and CDR2 is SMNVEV (reference sequence). TCRdb used MiXCR to reprocess the 5' RACE reads, holding one entry per CDR3 protein. The sample consists of 20,000 to 25,000 distinct CDR3 sequences, about 4.6% of them appearing once. Indicated time point: sample taken at primary tumor resection. Frozen PBMC, nontumor lung or tumor provided whole RNA, which was sequenced unsorted.

This sample comprised PBMCs, obtained at surgery. This receptor was taken from a male donor with early-stage non-small cell lung cancer. The rearrangement links TRBV27 to TRBJ2-1; D call uncertain. CDR3 nucleotides: TGTGCCAGCAGTTTAGCACCTAACCCTCCTACAAGTGAGCAGTTCTTC. Amino acids: CASSLAPNPPTSEQFF.